This TCR beta chain was found in a study of cytotoxic CD8 clonotypes in ibrutinib-treated CLL. The overall study: The patients comprised roughly 12 relapsed/refractory and about 14 treatment-naive cases, some 17 IGHV unmutated.

This clone is a singleton in its sample. Its antigen is unknown. Germline and junction disagree at one end, which may indicate a read error. Other DNA sequences in the same sample also yield this CDR3. Study-wide results and limits: Against age-matched healthy donors, baseline clonality ran higher and tracked circulating CD8+ T-cell counts. At ibrutinib response, clonality increased, and at progression it declined back toward baseline.

The CDR3 covers 16 residues. CDR1 SGHTA and CDR2 FQGNSA come from the germline V gene. Clones were read by immunoSEQ multiplex PCR, and TCRdb kept only the in-frame ones, dropping some. The sample lists tens of thousands of clones; 56% were seen once. The chain uses TRBV7-2 and TRBJ2-3; 12 bases fit TRBD1. Sequenced here: PBMCs, sampled after 24 months of ibrutinib treatment. The receptor was derived from a human donor with chronic lymphocytic leukemia. The DNA for the CDR3 is TGCGCCAGCAGCTTATCGGGGGACAGGGGGCGAAGGACGCAGTATTTT. It encodes CASSLSGDRGRRTQYF.